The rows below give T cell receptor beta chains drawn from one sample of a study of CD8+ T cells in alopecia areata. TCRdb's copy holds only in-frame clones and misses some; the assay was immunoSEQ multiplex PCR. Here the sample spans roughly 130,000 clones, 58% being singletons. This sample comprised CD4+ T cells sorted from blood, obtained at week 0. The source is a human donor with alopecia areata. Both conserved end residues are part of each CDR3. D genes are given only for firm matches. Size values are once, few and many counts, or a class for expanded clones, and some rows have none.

CASSLGQGGTDTQYF | TGCGCCAGCAGCCTAGGACAGGGCGGCACAGATACGCAGTATTTT | . | TRBD1 | TRBJ2-3 | TRBV5-1
CASRKGADTQYF | TGCGCCAGCAGAAAGGGAGCAGATACGCAGTATTTT | . | . | TRBJ2-3 | TRBV5-1
CASSSGVANTEAFF | TGTGCCAGCAGTTCAGGGGTAGCGAACACTGAAGCTTTCTTT | . | . | TRBJ1-1 | TRBV27
CASRYDRGRETQYF | TGTGCCAGCAGATACGACAGGGGGCGGGAGACCCAGTACTTC | . | TRBD1 | TRBJ2-5 | TRBV6-6
CASSSNSVETQYF | TGTGCCAGCAGCTCCAACTCGGTGGAGACCCAGTACTTC | . | . | TRBJ2-5 | TRBV7-3
CASSEALYTEAFF | TGTGCCAGCAGTGAAGCGCTCTATACTGAAGCTTTCTTT | . | . | TRBJ1-1 | TRBV2
CASSVGFSGGNMAFF | TGTGCCAGCAGCGTAGGGTTCTCAGGGGGGAACATGGCTTTCTTT | . | TRBD1 | TRBJ1-1 | TRBV9
CASSQDLTKAGREQFF | TGTGCCAGCAGCCAAGATCTCACAAAAGCGGGTCGTGAGCAGTTCTTC | . | . | TRBJ2-1 | TRBV14
CASSVGGANNQPQHF | TGTGCCAGCAGCGTAGGAGGGGCTAACAATCAGCCCCAGCATTTT | few | . | TRBJ1-5 | TRBV9
CASSVTSGVFYF | TGTGCCAGCAGTGTGACTAGCGGCGTCTTTTACTTC | . | TRBD2 | TRBJ2-7 | TRBV2
CAISDLDRGRGQPQHF | TGTGCCATCAGTGATCTGGACAGGGGGCGCGGTCAGCCCCAGCATTTT | . | TRBD1 | TRBJ1-5 | TRBV10-3
CASSQDQGGNTIYF | TGCGCCAGCAGCCAAGACCAGGGTGGAAACACCATATATTTT | few | . | TRBJ1-3 | TRBV4-3
CASLIQETQYF | TGTGCCTCCCTTATCCAAGAGACCCAGTACTTC | . | . | TRBJ2-5 | TRBV2
CAWSGGSGSQPQHF | TGTGCCTGGAGTGGTGGGAGCGGTAGTCAGCCCCAGCATTTT | . | . | TRBJ1-5 | TRBV30
CASSRVAGGNEQFF | TGTGCCAGCAGTCGTGTAGCGGGAGGGAATGAGCAGTTCTTC | few | TRBD2 | TRBJ2-1 | TRBV6-4
CASSLAYGSGYTF | TGTGCCAGCAGCTTAGCATACGGAAGTGGCTACACCTTC | few | . | TRBJ1-2 | TRBV7-8
CASSYSVQGDQPQHF | TGTGCCAGCAGTTACTCGGTACAGGGGGATCAGCCCCAGCATTTT | . | TRBD1 | TRBJ1-5 | TRBV6-5
CASSFRGTDTQYF | TGTGCCAGCAGCTTCAGGGGCACAGATACGCAGTATTTT | few | . | TRBJ2-3 | TRBV5-4
CASLTTDSTDTQYF | TGTGCCAGCTTAACTACCGACTCCACAGATACGCAGTATTTT | few | . | TRBJ2-3 | TRBV18
CASSQRRYGYTF | TGTGCCAGCAGCCAACGCCGTTATGGCTACACCTTC | . | . | TRBJ1-2 | TRBV16
CASSPSGSNQPQHF | TGCGCCAGCAGCCCCTCAGGTAGCAATCAGCCCCAGCATTTT | . | . | TRBJ1-5 | TRBV4-1
CASSPGTRPYNEQFF | TGTGCCAGCAGCCCCGGGACAAGGCCATACAATGAGCAGTTCTTC | few | . | TRBJ2-1 | TRBV11-2
CASSGGGTVNTEAFF | TGTGCCAGCAGCGGGGGGGGGACAGTGAACACTGAAGCTTTCTTT | . | TRBD1 | TRBJ1-1 | TRBV6-6
CASSLERTAYEQYF | TGTGCCAGCAGCTTGGAGCGGACAGCCTACGAGCAGTACTTC | . | . | TRBJ2-7 | TRBV5-4
CASSLLGARDTEAFF | TGCGCCAGCAGCTTGTTAGGGGCGCGTGACACTGAAGCTTTCTTT | . | . | TRBJ1-1 | TRBV5-1
CASSLGQLSGNTIYF | TGTGCCAGCAGCTTGGGGCAGCTCTCTGGAAACACCATATATTTT | . | . | TRBJ1-3 | TRBV7-9
CASSFPGLSNEQFF | TGTGCCAGCAGCTTCCCGGGTCTAAGCAATGAGCAGTTCTTC | once | . | TRBJ2-1 | TRBV7-9
CASSQDLGQNNSPLHF | TGTGCCAGCTCTCAGGATCTGGGACAGAATAATTCACCCCTCCACTTT | . | TRBD1 | TRBJ1-6 | TRBV18
CASSVWGNTEAFF | TGTGCCAGCAGCGTTTGGGGGAACACTGAAGCTTTCTTT | . | . | TRBJ1-1 | TRBV9
CASSIRTGTGTGELFF | TGCGCCAGCAGCATCCGGACAGGGACGGGCACCGGGGAGCTGTTTTTT | . | TRBD1 | TRBJ2-2 | TRBV5-1
CAIRGTGNTEAFF | TGTGCCATCAGAGGGACAGGGAATACTGAAGCTTTCTTT | . | TRBD1 | TRBJ1-1 | TRBV10-3
CSVGTWSENEQFF | TGCAGCGTCGGAACCTGGAGCGAGAATGAGCAGTTCTTC | . | . | TRBJ2-1 | TRBV29-1
CASSNYNDEQFF | TGTGCCAGCAGCAACTACAACGATGAGCAGTTCTTC | . | . | TRBJ2-1 | TRBV5-4
CASRPWTGNNQPQHF | TGCGCCAGCAGACCCTGGACAGGGAACAATCAGCCCCAGCATTTT | few | TRBD1 | TRBJ1-5 | TRBV5-1
CASSEATNEKLFF | TGCGCCAGCAGTGAAGCAACTAATGAAAAACTGTTTTTT | . | . | TRBJ1-4 | TRBV5-1
CASSLASGTYNEQFF | TGTGCCAGCAGTTTAGCTAGCGGGACTTACAATGAGCAGTTCTTC | . | TRBD2 | TRBJ2-1 | TRBV28
CASSLFPGTDTQYF | TGTGCCAGCAGCTTATTCCCGGGGACGGATACGCAGTATTTT | . | . | TRBJ2-3 | TRBV7-8
CSVEENLGQGKRSYTF | TGCAGCGTTGAAGAAAATTTGGGACAGGGGAAACGTAGCTACACCTTC | . | TRBD1 | TRBJ1-2 | TRBV29-1
CASRLFSGTGGYEQYF | TGTGCCAGCAGACTTTTTTCGGGGACAGGGGGCTACGAGCAGTACTTC | . | TRBD1 | TRBJ2-7 | TRBV11-2
CAWGAGVSQHF | TGTGCCTGGGGAGCGGGAGTCTCTCAGCATTTT | . | . | TRBJ1-5 | TRBV30
CAISESDRDGGYTF | TGTGCCATCAGTGAGTCGGACAGGGACGGTGGCTACACCTTC | . | TRBD1 | TRBJ1-2 | TRBV10-3
CASSLIAGDGNTIYF | TGCGCCAGCAGCTTGATCGCTGGAGATGGAAACACCATATATTTT | . | . | TRBJ1-3 | TRBV5-1
CATSVEQGNTEAFF | TGTGCCACCAGCGTTGAACAGGGGAACACTGAAGCTTTCTTT | . | . | TRBJ1-1 | TRBV15
CASSPDMNTEAFF | TGTGCCAGCAGCCCAGACATGAACACTGAAGCTTTCTTT | . | . | TRBJ1-1 | TRBV7-2
CASSLSGAWGQETQYF | TGCGCCAGCAGCTTGAGCGGGGCGTGGGGCCAAGAGACCCAGTACTTC | . | TRBD2 | TRBJ2-5 | TRBV5-1
CASSQGQGETQYF | TGCGCCAGCAGCCAAGGACAGGGAGAGACCCAGTACTTC | . | TRBD1 | TRBJ2-5 | TRBV4-3
CASSSLAGGRTDTQYF | TGTGCCAGCAGCAGCCTAGCGGGAGGGCGCACAGATACGCAGTATTTT | . | TRBD2 | TRBJ2-3 | TRBV5-4
CASSQDLIIQETQYF | TGCGCCAGCAGCCAAGATCTTATCATACAAGAGACCCAGTACTTC | few | . | TRBJ2-5 | TRBV4-3
CASSMGRLFYGYTF | TGTGCCAGTAGTATGGGACGTCTTTTCTATGGCTACACCTTC | . | . | TRBJ1-2 | TRBV19
CASSLGSSGGVVETQYF | TGTGCCAGCAGCTTAGGGTCTAGCGGGGGGGTAGTAGAGACCCAGTACTTC | . | TRBD2 | TRBJ2-5 | TRBV7-2
CAWSVTPPGKGYTF | TGTGCCTGGAGTGTAACCCCCCCAGGGAAGGGCTACACCTTC | . | . | TRBJ1-2 | TRBV30
CASSLAYRQETQYF | TGTGCCAGCAGCTTAGCTTACCGACAAGAGACCCAGTACTTC | . | . | TRBJ2-5 | TRBV7-2
CASSEEVWGTPYGYTF | TGTGCCAGCAGTGAAGAGGTTTGGGGGACACCCTATGGCTACACCTTC | few | . | TRBJ1-2 | TRBV6-1
CASSYRSGSYEQYF | TGTGCCAGCAGTTACCGTAGCGGCTCCTACGAGCAGTACTTC | . | . | TRBJ2-7 | TRBV6-5